Listed below are T cell receptor beta chains from one sample, sequenced in a study of glioma-infiltrating T cells after dendritic cell vaccination. Some clones are missing from TCRdb's copy, which holds only in-frame ones; the method was immunoSEQ multiplex PCR. The repertoire holds around 73,000 clones, with over 70% as singletons. This material consisted of blood, taken before dendritic cell vaccination. The receptors were sampled from a human donor with glioblastoma. Each CDR3 is given with its conserved first and last residue. The D gene is left open where the match is weak. Not all rows give a size; the values are once, few, many and, for expanded clones, a class.

.	TRBV5-5	TRBJ2-3	.	CASSLETQGYTQYF	TGTGCCAGCAGCTTGGAGACCCAGGGGTATACGCAGTATTTT
.	TRBV5-1	TRBJ1-1	TRBD1	CASSSQGANTEAFF	TGCGCCAGCAGCTCACAGGGGGCCAACACTGAAGCTTTCTTT
.	TRBV7-9	TRBJ2-2	.	CASSLLGTNTGELFF	TGTGCCAGCAGCTTACTGGGGACTAACACCGGGGAGCTGTTTTTT
.	TRBV7-3	TRBJ2-3	TRBD1	CASSRPGQGADTQYF	TGTGCCAGCAGCCGACCGGGACAGGGTGCAGATACGCAGTATTTT
once	TRBV5-1	TRBJ2-1	.	CASSLGGETDHNEQFF	TGCGCCAGCAGCTTGGGGGGTGAGACAGATCACAATGAGCAGTTCTTC
few	TRBV9	TRBJ2-3	.	CASSVDYYSTDTQYF	TGTGCCAGCAGCGTAGATTACTACTCCACAGATACGCAGTATTTT
.	TRBV30	TRBJ1-5	.	CACQVPGQVRQPRHF	TGTGCCTGTCAAGTCCCGGGACAAGTGCGTCAGCCCCGGCATTTT
.	TRBV18	TRBJ2-5	TRBD2	CASSPRGLAQETQYF	TGTGCCAGCTCACCACGCGGACTAGCGCAAGAGACCCAGTACTTC
.	TRBV18	TRBJ2-5	.	CASSPRSGFEETQYF	TGTGCCAGCTCACCACGGTCAGGGTTTGAAGAGACCCAGTACTTC
.	TRBV19	TRBJ1-5	TRBD1	CASSLTGFGQPQHF	TGTGCCAGTAGTTTGACAGGGTTCGGTCAGCCCCAGCATTTT
.	TRBV27	TRBJ2-2	TRBD1	CASSPLDRGVSGELFF	TGTGCCAGCAGTCCTCTGGACAGGGGAGTCTCCGGGGAGCTGTTTTTT
.	TRBV4-1	TRBJ2-3	.	CASSQDSPHAGATDTQYF	TGCGCCAGCAGCCAAGATTCACCCCATGCGGGGGCCACAGATACGCAGTATTTT
.	TRBV5-1	TRBJ2-2	.	CASSPDGTGELFF	TGCGCCAGCAGCCCCGACGGGACCGGGGAGCTGTTTTTT
.	TRBV6-5	TRBJ2-5	TRBD2	CATVAGPQETQYF	TGTGCCACCGTAGCGGGCCCACAAGAGACCCAGTACTTC
.	TRBV6-5	TRBJ1-5	TRBD1	CASSYSGGQGNQPQHF	TGTGCCAGCAGTTACTCGGGGGGACAGGGCAATCAGCCCCAGCATTTT
.	TRBV6-1	TRBJ1-1	TRBD1	CASSEAGTAEAFF	TGTGCCAGCAGTGAAGCGGGGACAGCTGAAGCTTTCTTT
.	TRBV19	TRBJ1-1	TRBD1	CASSPRAGGNTEAFF	TGTGCCAGTAGTCCCCGGGCAGGGGGAAACACTGAAGCTTTCTTT
once	TRBV5-1	TRBJ2-6	.	CASSSDGNYGANVLTF	TGCGCCAGCAGCTCAGACGGGAACTATGGGGCCAACGTCCTGACTTTC